A few counts support the clone carrying this T cell receptor (beta chain). The target antigen is unknown. This sample stems from a study of early T cells in non-severe SARS-CoV-2 infection. Molecules of cDNA were individually given unique molecular identifiers that were attached to them. TCRdb itself ran the 5' RACE reads through MiXCR, one entry per CDR3 protein. The data show 100,000 to 140,000 distinct CDR3 sequences, with approximately 12% seen just once and about 7.6% held by the top ten. Deletions cut 0 bases from V and 4 bases from J, with 10 bases between. Germline-derived CDR1 and CDR2 are LGHNA and YNFKEQ. The CDR3 spans 15 residues. Regarding the study as a whole: CD4 and private specificities were missed by VDJdb matching, which favored anti-spike CD8 responses.

V gene TRBV4-2 combines with J gene TRBJ2-1; D might be TRBD2 (6 bases). The source material was whole blood. The TCR was taken from an adult who was a healthcare worker with PCR-confirmed SARS-CoV-2 infection or an uninfected control (not recorded which). DNA of the CDR3: TGTGCCAGCAGCCAAGAGCGGGAAGGATACAATGAGCAGTTCTTC. Encoded protein: CASSQEREGYNEQFF.